This T cell receptor (beta chain) is from a study of early T cells in non-severe SARS-CoV-2 infection. At the level of the study: Sequencing was performed on bulk RNA from unsorted whole blood, leaving chains unpaired. General study results and limits: Lookups in VDJdb leaned toward anti-spike CD8 responses and missed private and CD4 specificities.

Individual cDNA molecules were tagged with unique molecular identifiers, the study reported. TCRdb passed the 5' RACE reads through MiXCR, listing each CDR3 protein once. The table lists 100,000 to 120,000 distinct CDR3 sequences, 9.5% to 13% of them singletons. This clonotype was picked up a small number of times. Its specificity is not known. The germline CDR1 and CDR2 sequences are KGHDR and SFDVKD. V lost 6 bases and J lost 3, with 18 bases in between. The CDR3 loop spans 16 amino acids. Material for sequencing was whole blood. The receptor comes from an adult who was a healthcare worker with PCR-confirmed SARS-CoV-2 infection or an uninfected control (not recorded which). J is TRBJ2-3 and V is TRBV24-1; no reliable D call. The CDR3 DNA is TGTGCCACCAGTCGTTCCGAGGCGTTCGCGACAGATACGCAGTATTTT. Amino acids: CATSRSEAFATDTQYF.